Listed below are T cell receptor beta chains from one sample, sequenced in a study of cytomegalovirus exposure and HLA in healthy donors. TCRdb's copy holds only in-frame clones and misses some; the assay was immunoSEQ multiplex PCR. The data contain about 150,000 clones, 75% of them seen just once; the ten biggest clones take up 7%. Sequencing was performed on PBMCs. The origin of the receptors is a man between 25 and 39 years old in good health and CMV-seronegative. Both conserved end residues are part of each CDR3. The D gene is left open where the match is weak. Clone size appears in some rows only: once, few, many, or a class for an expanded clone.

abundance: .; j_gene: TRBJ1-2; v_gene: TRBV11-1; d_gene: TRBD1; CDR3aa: CASSYPGTGKEGYGYTF; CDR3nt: TGTGCCAGCAGCTATCCCGGGACAGGGAAGGAGGGCTATGGCTACACCTTC
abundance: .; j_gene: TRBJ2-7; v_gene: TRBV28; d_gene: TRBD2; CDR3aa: CASSEIGGEGYEQYF; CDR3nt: TGTGCCAGCAGTGAGATCGGGGGGGAAGGTTACGAGCAGTACTTC
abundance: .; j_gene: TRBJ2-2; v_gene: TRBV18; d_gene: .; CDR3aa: CASSPRGGGNTGELFF; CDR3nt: TGTGCCAGCTCACCCCGGGGCGGGGGCAACACCGGGGAGCTGTTTTTT
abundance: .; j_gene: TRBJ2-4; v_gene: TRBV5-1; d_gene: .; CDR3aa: CASSLGGEAKNIQYF; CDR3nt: TGCGCCAGCAGCTTGGGAGGAGAAGCCAAAAACATTCAGTACTTC
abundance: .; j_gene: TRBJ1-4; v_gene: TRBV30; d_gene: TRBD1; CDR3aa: CAWEGAEGTEKLFF; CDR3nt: TGTGCCTGGGAGGGGGCGGAGGGAACTGAAAAACTGTTTTTT
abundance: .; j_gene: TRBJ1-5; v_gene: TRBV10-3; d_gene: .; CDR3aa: CAISESPGGRGNQPQHF; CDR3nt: TGTGCCATCAGTGAGTCACCCGGGGGACGAGGCAATCAGCCCCAGCATTTT
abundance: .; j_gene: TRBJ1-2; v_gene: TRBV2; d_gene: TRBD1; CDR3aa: CASSPDRAINYGYTF; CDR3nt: TGTGCCAGCAGTCCGGACAGGGCAATCAACTATGGCTACACCTTC
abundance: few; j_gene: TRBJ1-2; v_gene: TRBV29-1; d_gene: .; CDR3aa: CSAPIPGRGNYGYTF; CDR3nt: TGCAGCGCCCCGATCCCCGGCAGGGGCAACTATGGCTACACCTTC
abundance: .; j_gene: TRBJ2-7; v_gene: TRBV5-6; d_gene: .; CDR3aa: CASSLMDKASYEQYF; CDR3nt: TGTGCCAGCAGCTTGATGGACAAAGCCTCCTACGAGCAGTACTTC
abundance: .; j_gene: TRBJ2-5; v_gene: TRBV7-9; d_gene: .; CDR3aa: CASGARGGAGETQYF; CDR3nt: TGTGCCAGCGGGGCTAGAGGGGGGGCGGGGGAGACCCAGTACTTC
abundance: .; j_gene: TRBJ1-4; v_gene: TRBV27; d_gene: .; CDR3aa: CASSLAGRTNEKLFF; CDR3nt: TGTGCCAGCAGTTTAGCGGGAAGAACTAATGAAAAACTGTTTTTT
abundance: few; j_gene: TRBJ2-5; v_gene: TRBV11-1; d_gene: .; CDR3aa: CASSQERAQETQYF; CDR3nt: TGTGCCAGCAGCCAAGAGAGGGCCCAAGAGACCCAGTACTTC
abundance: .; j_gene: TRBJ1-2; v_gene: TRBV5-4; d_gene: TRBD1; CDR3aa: CASSLGPGTGGHGYTF; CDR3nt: TGTGCCAGCAGCTTGGGGCCTGGGACAGGGGGCCATGGCTACACCTTC
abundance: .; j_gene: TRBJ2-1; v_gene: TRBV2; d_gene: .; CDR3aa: CASSERGATYNEQFF; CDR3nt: TGTGCCAGCAGTGAACGTGGGGCCACCTACAATGAGCAGTTCTTC
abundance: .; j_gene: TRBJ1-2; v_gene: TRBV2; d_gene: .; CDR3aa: CASSEILGGEGYTF; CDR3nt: TGTGCCAGCAGTGAAATTCTGGGGGGGGAGGGCTACACCTTC
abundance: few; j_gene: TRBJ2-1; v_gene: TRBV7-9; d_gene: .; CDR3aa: CASRLTVDRYNEQFF; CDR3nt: TGTGCCAGCAGGCTCACAGTCGATCGCTACAATGAGCAGTTCTTC
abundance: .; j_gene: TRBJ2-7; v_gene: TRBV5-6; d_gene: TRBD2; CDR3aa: CASVTGRGYEQYF; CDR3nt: TGTGCCAGCGTCACTGGGAGGGGTTACGAGCAGTACTTC
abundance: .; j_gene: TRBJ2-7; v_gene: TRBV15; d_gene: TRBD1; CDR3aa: CATSRGLGTVTYEQYF; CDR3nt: TGTGCCACCAGCAGAGGCCTTGGGACAGTTACCTACGAGCAGTACTTC
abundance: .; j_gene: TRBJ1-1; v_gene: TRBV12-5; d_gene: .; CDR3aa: CASSSPDKNTEAFF; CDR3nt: TGTGCTTCCTCCAGCCCCGACAAGAACACTGAAGCTTTCTTT
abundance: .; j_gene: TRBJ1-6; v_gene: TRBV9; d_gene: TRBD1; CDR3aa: CASSVERTGGRSPLHF; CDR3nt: TGTGCCAGCAGCGTAGAAAGGACAGGGGGTCGTTCACCCCTCCACTTT
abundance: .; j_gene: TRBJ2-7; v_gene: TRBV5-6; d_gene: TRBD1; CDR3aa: CASSLDPGQTYEQYF; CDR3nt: TGTGCCAGCAGCTTGGACCCGGGACAGACCTACGAGCAGTACTTC
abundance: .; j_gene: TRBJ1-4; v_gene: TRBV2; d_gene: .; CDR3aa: CAEQSGPRGKLFF; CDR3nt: TGTGCCGAACAATCCGGGCCTAGGGGAAAACTGTTTTTT
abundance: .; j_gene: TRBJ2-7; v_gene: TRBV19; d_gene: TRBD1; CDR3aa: CATGQGSSYEQYF; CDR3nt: TGTGCCACCGGACAGGGTTCATCCTACGAGCAGTACTTC
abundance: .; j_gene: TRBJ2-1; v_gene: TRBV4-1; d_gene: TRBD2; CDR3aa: CASSLTSGGQNEQFF; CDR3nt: TGCGCCAGCAGCCTGACTAGCGGGGGACAGAATGAGCAGTTCTTC
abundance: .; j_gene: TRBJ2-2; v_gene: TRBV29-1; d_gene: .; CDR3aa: CSVVTGSVFAGELFF; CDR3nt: TGCAGCGTTGTAACAGGGTCGGTATTCGCCGGGGAGCTGTTTTTT
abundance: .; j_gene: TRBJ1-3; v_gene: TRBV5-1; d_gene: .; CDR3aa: CASSLGGTFGNTIYF; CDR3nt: TGCGCCAGCAGCTTGGGAGGGACTTTCGGAAACACCATATATTTT
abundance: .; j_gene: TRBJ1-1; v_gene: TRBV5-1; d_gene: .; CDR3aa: CASSLGVRGGTEAFF; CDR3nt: TGCGCCAGCAGCTTGGGGGTACGGGGAGGCACTGAAGCTTTCTTT
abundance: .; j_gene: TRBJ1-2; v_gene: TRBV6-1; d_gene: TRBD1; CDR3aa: CASGETGGYGYTF; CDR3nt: TGTGCCAGCGGGGAGACAGGGGGCTATGGCTACACCTTC
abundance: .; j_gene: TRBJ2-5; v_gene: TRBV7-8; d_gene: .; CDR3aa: CASSWWGQQETQYF; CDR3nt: TGTGCCAGCAGCTGGTGGGGGCAACAAGAGACCCAGTACTTC
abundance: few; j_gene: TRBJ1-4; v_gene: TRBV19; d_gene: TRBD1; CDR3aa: CASSHGRGTGNEKLFF; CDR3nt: TGTGCCAGTTCCCACGGGCGGGGGACAGGTAATGAAAAACTGTTTTTT
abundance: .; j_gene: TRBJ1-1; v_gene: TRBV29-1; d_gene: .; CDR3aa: CSVDYTEAFF; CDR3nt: TGCAGCGTTGACTACACTGAAGCTTTCTTT
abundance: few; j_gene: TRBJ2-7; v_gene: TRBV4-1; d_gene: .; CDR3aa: CASSQDGETYEQYF; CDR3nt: TGCGCCAGCAGCCAAGATGGGGAGACCTACGAGCAGTACTTC
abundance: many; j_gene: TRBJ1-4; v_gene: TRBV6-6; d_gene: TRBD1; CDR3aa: CASSNRGKGEKLFF; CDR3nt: TGTGCCAGCAGTAACAGGGGAAAGGGGGAAAAACTGTTTTTT
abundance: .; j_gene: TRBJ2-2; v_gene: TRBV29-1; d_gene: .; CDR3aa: CSVAPNDSNTGELFF; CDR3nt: TGCAGCGTGGCCCCGAACGACAGCAACACCGGGGAGCTGTTTTTT
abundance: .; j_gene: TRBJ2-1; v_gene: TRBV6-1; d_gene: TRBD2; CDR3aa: CASSEVRLAGHEQFF; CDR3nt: TGTGCCAGCAGTGAAGTAAGACTAGCGGGACATGAGCAGTTCTTC
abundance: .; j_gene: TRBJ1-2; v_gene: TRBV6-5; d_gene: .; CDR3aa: CASSSRSGGNYGYTF; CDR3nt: TGTGCCAGCAGTTCGCGGAGTGGGGGGAACTATGGCTACACCTTC
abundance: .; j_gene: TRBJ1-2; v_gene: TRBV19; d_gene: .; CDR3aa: CASTQGGYGYTF; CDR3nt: TGTGCCAGCACTCAGGGTGGCTATGGCTACACCTTC
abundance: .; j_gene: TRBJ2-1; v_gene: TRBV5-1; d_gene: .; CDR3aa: CASSFPPSDEQFF; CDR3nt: TGCGCCAGCAGCTTTCCTCCCAGCGATGAGCAGTTCTTC
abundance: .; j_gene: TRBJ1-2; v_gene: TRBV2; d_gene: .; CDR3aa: CARGGGGVDYGYTF; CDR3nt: TGTGCCAGGGGTGGTGGAGGGGTGGACTATGGCTACACCTTC
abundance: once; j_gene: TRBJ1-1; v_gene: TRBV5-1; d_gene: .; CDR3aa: CASSLQGGNTEAFF; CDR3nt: TGCGCCAGCAGCTTGCAAGGGGGGAACACTGAAGCTTTCTTT
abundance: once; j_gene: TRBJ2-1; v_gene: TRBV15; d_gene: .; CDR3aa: CATSRGIYEQFF; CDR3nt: TGTGCCACCAGCAGAGGTATATATGAGCAGTTCTTC
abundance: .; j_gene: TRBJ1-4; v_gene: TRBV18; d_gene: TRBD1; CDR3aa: CASSPVAGTGEKLFF; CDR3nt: TGTGCCAGCTCACCAGTGGCAGGGACAGGAGAAAAACTGTTTTTT
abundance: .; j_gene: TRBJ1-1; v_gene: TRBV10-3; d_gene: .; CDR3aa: CAISEPAQALEAFF; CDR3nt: TGTGCCATCAGTGAGCCCGCCCAAGCACTAGAAGCTTTCTTT
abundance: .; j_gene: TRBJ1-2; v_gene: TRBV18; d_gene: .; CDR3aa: CASSPGSDSNYGYTF; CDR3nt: TGTGCCAGCTCACCGGGTTCAGACTCTAACTATGGCTACACCTTC
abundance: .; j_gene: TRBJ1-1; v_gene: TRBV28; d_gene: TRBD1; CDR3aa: CASPTTGSNTEAFF; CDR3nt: TGTGCCAGCCCTACGACAGGGTCGAACACTGAAGCTTTCTTT
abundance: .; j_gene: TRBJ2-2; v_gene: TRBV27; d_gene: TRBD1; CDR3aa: CASSSTGGGNTGELFF; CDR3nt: TGTGCCAGCAGTTCCACAGGGGGCGGGAACACCGGGGAGCTGTTTTTT
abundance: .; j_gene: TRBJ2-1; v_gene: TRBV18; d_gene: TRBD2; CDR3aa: CASSPSLREGYNEQFF; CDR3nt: TGTGCCAGCTCACCATCACTGCGGGAGGGTTACAATGAGCAGTTCTTC
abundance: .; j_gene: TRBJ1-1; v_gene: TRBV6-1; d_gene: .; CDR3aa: CASNSQGLNTEAFF; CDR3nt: TGTGCCAGCAACAGCCAAGGTCTGAACACTGAAGCTTTCTTT
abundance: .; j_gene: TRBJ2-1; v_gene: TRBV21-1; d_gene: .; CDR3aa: CASSNSTSEINLQFF; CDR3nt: TGTGCCAGCAGCAACAGCACTAGCGAGATCAATCTGCAGTTCTTC
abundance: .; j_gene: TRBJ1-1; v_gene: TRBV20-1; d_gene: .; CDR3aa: CSARGDFEAFF; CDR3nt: TGCAGTGCTAGAGGGGACTTTGAAGCTTTCTTT
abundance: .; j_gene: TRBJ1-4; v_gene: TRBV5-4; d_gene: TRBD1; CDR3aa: CASSSQGKEKLFF; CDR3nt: TGTGCCAGCAGCTCACAGGGGAAGGAAAAACTGTTTTTT
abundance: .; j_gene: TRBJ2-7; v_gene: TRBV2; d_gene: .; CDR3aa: CASSLDLADPSEQYF; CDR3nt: TGTGCCAGCAGTTTAGATTTAGCGGACCCGTCTGAGCAGTACTTC
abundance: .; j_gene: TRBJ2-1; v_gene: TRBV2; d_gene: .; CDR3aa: CASSEFVADKGEQFF; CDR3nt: TGTGCCAGCAGTGAGTTTGTAGCGGATAAGGGTGAGCAGTTCTTC
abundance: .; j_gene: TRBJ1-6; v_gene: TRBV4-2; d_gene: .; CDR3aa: CASSQGGLGRESGSPLHF; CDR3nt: TGTGCCAGCAGCCAAGGGGGGCTGGGCAGGGAGAGTGGTTCACCCCTCCACTTT
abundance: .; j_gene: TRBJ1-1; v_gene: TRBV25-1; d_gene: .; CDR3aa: CASYSSTGSTEAFF; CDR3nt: TGTGCCAGCTACTCCTCTACAGGGTCCACTGAAGCTTTCTTT
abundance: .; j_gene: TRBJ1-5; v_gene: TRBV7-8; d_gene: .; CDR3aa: CASSLGQNNQPQHF; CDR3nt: TGTGCCAGCAGCTTAGGACAAAACAATCAGCCCCAGCATTTT
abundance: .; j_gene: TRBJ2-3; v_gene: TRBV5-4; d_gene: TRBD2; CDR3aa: CASRLAGGLRTDTQYF; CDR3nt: TGTGCCAGCCGACTAGCGGGAGGGCTCAGGACAGATACGCAGTATTTT
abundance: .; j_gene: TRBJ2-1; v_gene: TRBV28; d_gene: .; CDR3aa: CASSFEGEQFF; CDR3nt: TGTGCCAGCAGTTTCGAGGGTGAGCAGTTCTTC
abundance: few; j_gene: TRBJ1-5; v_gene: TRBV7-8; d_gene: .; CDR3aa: CASNSLNQPQHF; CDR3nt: TGTGCCAGCAACTCTTTGAATCAGCCCCAGCATTTT